These 3 T cell receptor beta chains were all obtained from the same sample, sequenced in a study of shared clonotypes between healthy human individuals. TCRdb's table, derived via immunoSEQ multiplex PCR, lists solely in-frame clones and lacks some. The data hold 2.5 million or so clones, with over 85% observed a single time. The sequenced sample was naive CD4+ T cells sorted from blood. The subset: CD45RA+ positively selected. Every receptor here comes from a man between 18 and 29 years old in good health.

The V gene is TRBV5-4, the J gene TRBJ2-1, with TRBD1 identical over 7 bases. CDR1 is SGHNT and CDR2 is YYREEE in the germline V gene (reference sequence). The CDR3 has 13 amino acids. The ends lost 4 bases at V and 5 bases at J; junction bases unmatched: 3. The CDR3: CASSRGTDNEQFF. The CDR3 nucleotides are TGTGCCAGCAGCCGTGGGACAGACAATGAGCAGTTCTTC.

Many counts were recorded for this clone. The chain employs TRBV18 and TRBJ1-6; D gene ambiguous. Looked up from germline, CDR1 is KGHSH and CDR2 is LQKENI. V lost 4 bases, J lost 8 bases, and 9 bases lay in between. The CDR3 covers 13 residues. The CDR3 protein is CASSLGRDSPLHF. The CDR3 DNA is TGTGCCAGCTCACTTGGACGGGATTCACCCCTCCACTTT.

Comments on this clone: The sample holds other DNA sequences that translate to the same CDR3. The V call is TRBV9, the J call TRBJ2-3, with TRBD1 matching over 7 bases. V was pared by 0 bases and J by 1 base, with 2 bases of the junction left unmatched. The CDR3 has 15 residues. Germline CDR1 is SGDLS and CDR2 is YYNGEE. CDR3 residues: CASSVGQGGTDTQYF. The CDR3 DNA reads TGTGCCAGCAGCGTAGGACAGGGAGGCACAGATACGCAGTATTTT.